This TCR beta chain was sequenced in a study of blood T cell repertoires in COVID-19. Looking at the study overall: Researchers got acute and convalescent COVID-19 samples from the United States, Italy and Spain. PBMCs, B-cell-depleted T cells, or T cells provided the cDNA or gDNA that made up the material.

Original methodology: Amplifying reference gene primers gave estimates of nucleated cell counts. The assay was immunoSEQ multiplex PCR, and TCRdb's table has in-frame clones only and misses some. V, J and clone size are those of that table, while D and trimming were read from the DNA. This sample has about 88,000 clones, with 90% to 95% found just once. The CDR3 contains 13 residues. The germline gives CDR1 SGHTA, CDR2 FQGNSA. Trimming left V 4 bases short and J 2 bases short, with 9 bases between. This clonotype was sampled from a man in his fifties or sixties with acute or convalescent COVID-19. The sequenced sample consisted of peripheral blood. The chain is built from TRBV7-2 and TRBJ2-7; the D is unclear. The DNA of the CDR3 is TGTGCCAGCAGCTCTCCCCCCCCCTACGAGCAGTACTTC. Amino acids: CASSSPPPYEQYF.